This entry concerns a single TCR beta chain. This CDR3 comprises 15 residues. Germline-derived CDR1 and CDR2 are MNHEY and SMNVEV (reference sequence). The J segment lost 2 bases and the V segment lost 7 bases, leaving 11 bases of the junction unmatched. TCR beta chains were sequenced at survey level with immunoSEQ. Clones were sequenced by immunoSEQ multiplex PCR, and TCRdb holds only the in-frame ones, with some missing. The sample gives about 68,000 clones, roughly 93% of which show up once; 3.5% to 5.5% is in the top ten. The clonotype originates from a man aged 35 to 55 with rheumatoid arthritis. The chain is built from TRBV27 and TRBJ2-7, with 7 bases fitting TRBD1. Sequenced material: PBMCs. The CDR3 spells CASINLGDRTYEQYF. The CDR3 DNA reads TGTGCCAGCATCAACTTAGGGGACAGAACCTACGAGCAGTACTTC.